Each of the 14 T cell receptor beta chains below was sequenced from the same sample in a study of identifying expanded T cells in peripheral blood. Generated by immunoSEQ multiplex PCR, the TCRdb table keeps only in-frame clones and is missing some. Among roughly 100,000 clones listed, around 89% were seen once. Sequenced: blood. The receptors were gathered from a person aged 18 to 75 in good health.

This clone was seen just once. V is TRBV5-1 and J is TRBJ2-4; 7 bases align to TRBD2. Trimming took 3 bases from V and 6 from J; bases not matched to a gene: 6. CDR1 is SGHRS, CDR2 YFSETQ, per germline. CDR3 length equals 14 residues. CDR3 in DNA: TGCGCCAGCAGCTCGGGTGCTAGCGGAAACATTCAGTACTTC. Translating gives CASSSGASGNIQYF.

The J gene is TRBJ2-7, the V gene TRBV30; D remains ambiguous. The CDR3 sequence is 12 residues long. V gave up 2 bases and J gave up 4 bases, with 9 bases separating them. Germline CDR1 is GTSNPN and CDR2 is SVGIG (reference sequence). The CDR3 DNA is TGTGCCTGGAGTAAGGGAAATTACGAGCAGTACTTC. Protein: CAWSKGNYEQYF.

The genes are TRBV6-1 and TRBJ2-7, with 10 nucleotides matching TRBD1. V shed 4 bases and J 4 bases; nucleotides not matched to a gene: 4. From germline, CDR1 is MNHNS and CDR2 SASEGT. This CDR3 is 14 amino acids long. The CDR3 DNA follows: TGTGCCAGCAGTGGGGACAGGGGAGCGTACGAGCAGTACTTC. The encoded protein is CASSGDRGAYEQYF.

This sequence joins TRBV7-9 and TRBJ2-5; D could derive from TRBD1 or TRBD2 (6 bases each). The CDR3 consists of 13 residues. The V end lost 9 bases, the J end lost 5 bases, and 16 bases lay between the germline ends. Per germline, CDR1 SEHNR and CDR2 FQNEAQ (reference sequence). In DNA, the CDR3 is TGTGCCAGTTGTCGGGGGCTAGGGGAGACCCAGTACTTC. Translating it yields CASCRGLGETQYF.

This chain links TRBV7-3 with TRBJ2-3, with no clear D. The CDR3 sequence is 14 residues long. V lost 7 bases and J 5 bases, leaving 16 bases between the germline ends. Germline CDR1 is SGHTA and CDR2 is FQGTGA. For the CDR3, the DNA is TGTGCCAGCACCCCGAATAGTAGAGAAGATACGCAGTATTTT. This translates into CASTPNSREDTQYF.

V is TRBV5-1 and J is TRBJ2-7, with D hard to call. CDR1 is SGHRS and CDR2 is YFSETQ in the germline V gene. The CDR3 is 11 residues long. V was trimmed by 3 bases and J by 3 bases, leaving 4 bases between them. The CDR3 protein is CASSSYYEQYF. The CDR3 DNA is TGCGCCAGCAGCTCTTACTACGAGCAGTACTTC.

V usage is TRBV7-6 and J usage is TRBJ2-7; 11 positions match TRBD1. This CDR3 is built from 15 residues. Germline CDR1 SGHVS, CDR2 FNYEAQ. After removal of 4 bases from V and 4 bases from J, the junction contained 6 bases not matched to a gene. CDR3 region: CASSSPRDRGYEQYF. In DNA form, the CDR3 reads TGTGCCAGCAGCTCCCCGCGGGACAGGGGGTACGAGCAGTACTTC. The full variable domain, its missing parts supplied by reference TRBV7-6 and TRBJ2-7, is GAGVSQSPRYKVTKRGQDVALRCDPISGHVSLYWYRQALGQGPEFLTYFNYEAQQDKSGLPNDRFSAERPEGSISTLTIQRTEQRDSAMYRCASSSPRDRGYEQYFGPGTRLTVT.

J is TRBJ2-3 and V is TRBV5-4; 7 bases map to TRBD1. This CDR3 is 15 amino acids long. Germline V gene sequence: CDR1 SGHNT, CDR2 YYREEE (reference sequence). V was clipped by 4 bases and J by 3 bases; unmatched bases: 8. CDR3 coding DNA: TGTGCCAGCAGCGCTGGGACAGACGGTACAGATACGCAGTATTTT. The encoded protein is CASSAGTDGTDTQYF.

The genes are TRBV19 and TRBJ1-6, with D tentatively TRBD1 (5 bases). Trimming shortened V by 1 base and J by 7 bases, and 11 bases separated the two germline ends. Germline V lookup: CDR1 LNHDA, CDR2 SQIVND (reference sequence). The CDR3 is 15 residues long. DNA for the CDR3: TGTGCCAGTAGTATAGTGGGGGGTCAGAATTCACCCCTCCACTTT. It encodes CASSIVGGQNSPLHF. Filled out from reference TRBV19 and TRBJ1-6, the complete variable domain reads DGGITQSPKYLFRKEGQNVTLSCEQNLNHDAMYWYRQDPGQGLRLIYYSQIVNDFQKGDIAEGYSVSREKKESFPLTVTSAQKNPTAFYLCASSIVGGQNSPLHFGNGTRLTVT.

The DNA for the CDR3 is TGCGCCAGCAGCTTCGGGACAGGGCAAGAGACCCAGTACTTC. It encodes CASSFGTGQETQYF. The chain links TRBV5-1 to TRBJ2-5, with 9 positions matching TRBD1. V was clipped by 2 bases and J by 2 bases; unmatched bases: 1. Germline values: CDR1 SGHRS, CDR2 YFSETQ. There are 14 residues in the CDR3.

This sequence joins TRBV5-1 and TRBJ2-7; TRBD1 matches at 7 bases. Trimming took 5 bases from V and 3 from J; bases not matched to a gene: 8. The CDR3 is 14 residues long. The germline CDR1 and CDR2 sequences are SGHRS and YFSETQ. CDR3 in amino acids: CASSLPGQHYEQYF. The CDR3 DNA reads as TGCGCCAGCAGTCTCCCGGGACAGCACTACGAGCAGTACTTC.

Here the CDR3 DNA reads TGCGCCAGCAGTTTATCCTCAGGGGGCAATGAGCAGTTCTTC. Amino acids: CASSLSSGGNEQFF. The genes are TRBV5-1 and TRBJ2-1, with TRBD1 identical over 7 bases. CDR3 length: 14 residues. With 5 bases clipped from V and 6 bases from J, the junction kept 8 bases outside the gene matches. CDR1 SGHRS and CDR2 YFSETQ come from the germline V gene.

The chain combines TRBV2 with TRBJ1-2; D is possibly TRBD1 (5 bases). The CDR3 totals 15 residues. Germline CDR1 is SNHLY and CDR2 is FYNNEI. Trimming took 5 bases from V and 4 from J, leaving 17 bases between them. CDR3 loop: CASSQDPRAGYGYTF. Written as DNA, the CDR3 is TGTGCCAGCAGTCAGGACCCCAGGGCTGGCTATGGCTACACCTTC.

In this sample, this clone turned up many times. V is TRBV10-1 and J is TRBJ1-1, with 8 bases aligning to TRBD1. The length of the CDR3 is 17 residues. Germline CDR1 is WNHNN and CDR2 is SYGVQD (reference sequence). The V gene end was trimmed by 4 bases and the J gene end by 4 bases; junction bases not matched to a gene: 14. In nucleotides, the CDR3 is TGCGCCAGCAGTGGGGCAGGGGGCATGCCGCCGAGCACTGAAGCTTTCTTT. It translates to CASSGAGGMPPSTEAFF.